The sequence of this T cell receptor (beta chain) was determined in a study of beta chain features in type 1 diabetes. Sequencing targeted expressed TCRB transcripts, as all isolated RNA had been reverse transcribed. Data came from immunoSEQ multiplex PCR; TCRdb stores just in-frame clones and leaves some out. This sample has approximately 150,000 clones, with about 10% found just once. From germline, CDR1 is MNHNY and CDR2 SVGAGI (reference sequence). The ends lost 6 bases at V and 2 bases at J; junction bases unmatched: 10. The CDR3 is 15 residues long. Whole-study findings and limits: Type 1 diabetes patients showed a moderate but significant shortening of TCRB CDR3s in all four CD4+ subsets.

This clone has more than one count but fewer than ten. Its target is not known. The sample comprised central memory CD4+ T cells from blood. This clonotype was sampled from a man younger than 40 with type 1 diabetes. This rearrangement joins TRBV6-6 to TRBJ2-7; 7 bases are shared with TRBD1. The CDR3 is CASRSTGNLAYEQYF. The CDR3 coding sequence is TGTGCCAGCAGATCGACAGGGAACCTCGCCTACGAGCAGTACTTC.